The 14 T cell receptor beta chains reported below all come from one sample, sequenced in a study of graft-versus-host responses after intestinal transplantation. This table comes from immunoSEQ multiplex PCR, and its TCRdb copy is limited to in-frame clones, with some not included. The sample lists roughly 120,000 clones; around nine tenths were seen once. Their antigens are not known. Specimen: unstimulated CD4+ T cells sorted from spleen or lymph node cells, collected before intestinal transplant. The receptors were sampled from a human donor who received an intestinal transplant.

This chain links TRBV19 with TRBJ1-5; D gene unclear. Germline V lookup: CDR1 LNHDA, CDR2 SQIVND (reference sequence). The V gene lost 3 bases and the J gene lost 4 bases, with 7 bases spanning the gap. The CDR3 is 13 amino acids. CDR3 in amino acids: CASSIRLNQPQHF. The CDR3 DNA follows: TGTGCCAGTAGTATTCGCCTAAATCAGCCCCAGCATTTT.

As concerns this clone: The junction departs from the called germline gene at one end, perhaps through a read error. The chain uses TRBV7-3 and TRBJ1-1, with D possibly TRBD1 on 5 matching bases. Per germline, CDR1 SGHTA and CDR2 FQGTGA. CDR3 size: 16 residues. CDR3: CASSLTPGLTNTEAFF. The CDR3 nucleotides are TGTGCCAGCAGTTTAACCCCGGGACTCACGAACACTGAAGCTTTCTTT.

This chain joins TRBV11-2 and TRBJ2-4, with 14 bases identical to TRBD2. This CDR3 region has 16 residues. With V trimmed by 6 bases and J by 4 bases, 5 bases remained unmatched. Germline V gene lookup returns CDR1 SGHAT and CDR2 FQNNGV. CDR3 coding DNA: TGTGCCAGCAGGGGGACTAGCGGGAGCACGAAAAACATTCAGTACTTC. The encoded protein is CASRGTSGSTKNIQYF.

This chain joins TRBV19 and TRBJ1-3; 9 bases match TRBD1. The CDR3 runs 17 residues. V shed 5 bases, J shed 4 bases, and the junction held 12 bases outside the gene matches. Germline assignment: CDR1 LNHDA and CDR2 SQIVND (reference sequence). The CDR3 region is CASSFGTGLPSGNTIYF. CDR3 bases: TGTGCCAGTAGTTTCGGGACAGGGCTGCCGTCGGGAAACACCATATATTTT.

This clone was seen a single time. CDR3 in amino acids: CSAHIGNTIYF. In DNA form, the CDR3 reads TGCAGCGCCCACATAGGAAACACCATATATTTT. V and J are TRBV29-1 and TRBJ1-3; D is unresolved. The V end was cut by 7 bases, the J end by 4 bases, with 8 bases between. Germline CDR1 SQVTM, CDR2 ANQGSEA. The CDR3 runs 11 residues.

This chain connects TRBV5-1 to TRBJ2-5; 11 bases line up with TRBD2. The CDR3 has 13 amino acids. V dropped 3 bases and J dropped 8; count of bases not matched to a gene: 3. Germline CDR1 reads SGHRS; CDR2 reads YFSETQ. DNA of the CDR3: TGCGCCAGCAGCTCACTAGCGGGGGCTACCCAGTACTTC. Residues: CASSSLAGATQYF.

The chain couples TRBV2 to TRBJ1-6; 7 bases map to TRBD1. CDR1 SNHLY and CDR2 FYNNEI come from the germline V gene. The CDR3 is 12 residues long. Trimming took 11 bases from V and 5 from J; bases not matched to a gene: 3. The CDR3 bases are TGTGCCGGGGGACAGAATAATTCACCCCTCCACTTT. Protein sequence: CAGGQNNSPLHF.

The chain uses TRBV4-3 and TRBJ2-3; perhaps TRBD2 as D (5 bases). This CDR3 region has 14 residues. V lost 0 bases, J lost 6 bases, and 10 bases lay in between. Germline V gene sequence: CDR1 LGHNA, CDR2 YSLEER. The CDR3 DNA reads as TGCGCCAGCAGCCAAGAAGGGCGGGTGGATACGCAGTATTTT. Its translation is CASSQEGRVDTQYF.

The gene calls are TRBV18 and TRBJ1-6, with no clear D. Trimming pared 0 bases from V and 0 bases from J, leaving 12 bases between. CDR3 length equals 18 residues. Germline V CDR1 and CDR2: KGHSH, LQKENI. DNA for the CDR3: TGTGCCAGCTCACCACCGAGCTATGGTAGCTCCTATAATTCACCCCTCCACTTT. This codes for CASSPPSYGSSYNSPLHF.

The sample holds one count of this clone. The rearrangement uses TRBV10-2 and TRBJ2-5, with TRBD2 identical over 15 bases. V gave up 6 bases and J gave up 7 bases; unmatched junction bases: 6. This CDR3 comprises 15 residues. Germline values: CDR1 WSHSY, CDR2 SAAADI. The CDR3 here is CASRGLAGGSGTQYF. CDR3 DNA: TGCGCCAGCAGAGGACTAGCGGGAGGGTCAGGGACCCAGTACTTC.

The chain is built from TRBV6-6 and TRBJ2-5; D is possibly TRBD1 (6 bases). Germline CDR1 and CDR2: MNHNY and SVGAGI (reference sequence). CDR3 length equals 13 residues. Trimming pared 2 bases from V and 2 bases from J, leaving 6 bases between. The CDR3 here is CASSYRGQETQYF. CDR3 DNA: TGTGCCAGCAGTTACAGGGGGCAAGAGACCCAGTACTTC.

The CDR3 spells CASRPLGQIQETQYF. CDR3 in DNA: TGCGCCAGCCGCCCCCTGGGACAGATTCAAGAGACCCAGTACTTC. This chain links TRBV5-1 with TRBJ2-5; 7 positions agree with TRBD1. The CDR3 has 15 residues. Germline V gene lookup returns CDR1 SGHRS and CDR2 YFSETQ. V shed 7 bases, J shed 2 bases, and the junction held 11 bases outside the gene matches.

The CDR3 is CASSPDRAEKLFF. CDR3 nucleotide sequence: TGTGCCAGCAGCCCCGACAGGGCCGAAAAACTGTTTTTT. The rearrangement links TRBV7-2 to TRBJ1-4, with 7 bases identical to TRBD1. Germline CDR1 and CDR2: SGHTA and FQGNSA. The CDR3 totals 13 residues. V shed 5 bases and J 8 bases; nucleotides not matched to a gene: 5.

The gene calls are TRBV5-1 and TRBJ1-5; D unclear. The CDR3 totals 15 residues. V was cut by 0 bases and J by 0 bases, with 7 bases left in between. Germline CDR1 reads SGHRS; CDR2 reads YFSETQ. The DNA of the CDR3 is TGCGCCAGCAGCTTGGCCGGTCGTAGCAATCAGCCCCAGCATTTT. Translated, it gives CASSLAGRSNQPQHF.